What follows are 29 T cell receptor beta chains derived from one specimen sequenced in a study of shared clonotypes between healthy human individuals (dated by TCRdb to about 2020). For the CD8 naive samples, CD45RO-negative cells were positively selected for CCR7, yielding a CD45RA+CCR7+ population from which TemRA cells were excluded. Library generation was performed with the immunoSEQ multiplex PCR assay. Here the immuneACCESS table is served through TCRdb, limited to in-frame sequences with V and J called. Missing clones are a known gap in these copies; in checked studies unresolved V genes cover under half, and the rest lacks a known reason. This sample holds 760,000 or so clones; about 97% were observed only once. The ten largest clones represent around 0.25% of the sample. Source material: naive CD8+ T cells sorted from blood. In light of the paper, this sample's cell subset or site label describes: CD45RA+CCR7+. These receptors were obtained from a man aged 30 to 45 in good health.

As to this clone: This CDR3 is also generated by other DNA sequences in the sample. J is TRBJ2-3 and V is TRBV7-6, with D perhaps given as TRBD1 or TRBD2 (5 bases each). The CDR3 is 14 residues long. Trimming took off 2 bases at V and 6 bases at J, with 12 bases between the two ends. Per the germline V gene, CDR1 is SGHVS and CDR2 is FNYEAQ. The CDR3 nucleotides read TGTGCCAGCAGCTTATTGGGGGAGACTGATACGCAGTATTTT. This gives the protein CASSLLGETDTQYF. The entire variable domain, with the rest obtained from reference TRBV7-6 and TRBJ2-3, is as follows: GAGVSQSPRYKVTKRGQDVALRCDPISGHVSLYWYRQALGQGPEFLTYFNYEAQQDKSGLPNDRFSAERPEGSISTLTIQRTEQRDSAMYRCASSLLGETDTQYFGPGTRLTVL.

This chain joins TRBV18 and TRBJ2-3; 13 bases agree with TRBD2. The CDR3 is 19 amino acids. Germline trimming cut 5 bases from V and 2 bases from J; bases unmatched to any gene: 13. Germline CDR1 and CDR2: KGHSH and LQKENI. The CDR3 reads CASSAGLAGHSGSTDTQYF. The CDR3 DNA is TGTGCCAGCTCAGCGGGACTAGCGGGGCACTCGGGGTCCACAGATACGCAGTATTTT. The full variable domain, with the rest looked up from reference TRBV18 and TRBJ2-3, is NAGVMQNPRHLVRRRGQEARLRCSPMKGHSHVYWYRQLPEEGLKFMVYLQKENIIDESGMPKERFSAEFPKEGPSILRIQQVVRGDSAAYFCASSAGLAGHSGSTDTQYFGPGTRLTVL.

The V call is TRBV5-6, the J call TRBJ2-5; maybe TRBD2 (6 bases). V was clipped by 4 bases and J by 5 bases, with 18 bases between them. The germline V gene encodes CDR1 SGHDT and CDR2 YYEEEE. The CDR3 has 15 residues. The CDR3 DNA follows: TGTGCCAGCAGCCCTTCGGGAGAGGATTTTGAGACCCAGTACTTC. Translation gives CASSPSGEDFETQYF.

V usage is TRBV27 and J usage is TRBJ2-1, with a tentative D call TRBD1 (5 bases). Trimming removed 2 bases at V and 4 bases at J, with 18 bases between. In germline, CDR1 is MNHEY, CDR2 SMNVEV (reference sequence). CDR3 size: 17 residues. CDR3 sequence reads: CASSLLETGAAYNEQFF. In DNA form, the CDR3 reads TGTGCCAGCAGTTTACTCGAAACAGGAGCAGCGTACAATGAGCAGTTCTTC.

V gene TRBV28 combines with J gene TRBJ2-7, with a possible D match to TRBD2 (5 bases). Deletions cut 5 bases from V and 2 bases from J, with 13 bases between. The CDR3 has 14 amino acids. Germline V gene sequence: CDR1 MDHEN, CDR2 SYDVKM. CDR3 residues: CASSNGIPTYEQYF. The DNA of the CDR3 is TGTGCCAGCAGTAACGGGATTCCGACCTACGAGCAGTACTTC. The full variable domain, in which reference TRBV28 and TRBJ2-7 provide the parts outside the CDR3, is DVKVTQSSRYLVKRTGEKVFLECVQDMDHENMFWYRQDPGLGLRLIYFSYDVKMKEKGDIPEGYSVSREKKERFSLILESASTNQTSMYLCASSNGIPTYEQYFGPGTRLTVT.

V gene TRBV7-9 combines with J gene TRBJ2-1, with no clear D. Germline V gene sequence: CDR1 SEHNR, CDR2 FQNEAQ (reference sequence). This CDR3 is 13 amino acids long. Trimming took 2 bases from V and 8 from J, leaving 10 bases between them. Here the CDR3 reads CASSLSGRDEQFF. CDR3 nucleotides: TGTGCCAGCAGCTTAAGTGGTCGGGATGAGCAGTTCTTC.

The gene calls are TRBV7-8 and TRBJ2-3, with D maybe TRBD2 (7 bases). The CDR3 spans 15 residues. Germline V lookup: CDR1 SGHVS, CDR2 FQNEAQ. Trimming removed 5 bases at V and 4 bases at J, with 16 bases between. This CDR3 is CASSRGGELSDTQYF. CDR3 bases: TGTGCCAGCAGCAGAGGGGGGGAATTATCAGATACGCAGTATTTT.

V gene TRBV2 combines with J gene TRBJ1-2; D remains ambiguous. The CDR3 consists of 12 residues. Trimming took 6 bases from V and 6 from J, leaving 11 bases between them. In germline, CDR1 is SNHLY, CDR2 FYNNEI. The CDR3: CASREVMDGYTF. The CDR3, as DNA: TGTGCCAGCAGGGAGGTGATGGATGGCTACACCTTC.

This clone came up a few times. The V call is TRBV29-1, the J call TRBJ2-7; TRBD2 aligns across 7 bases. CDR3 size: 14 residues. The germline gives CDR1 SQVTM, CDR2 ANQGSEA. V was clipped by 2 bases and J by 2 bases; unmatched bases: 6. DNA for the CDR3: TGCAGCGTTGAATGGACTAGTGACACCTACGAGCAGTACTTC. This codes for CSVEWTSDTYEQYF.

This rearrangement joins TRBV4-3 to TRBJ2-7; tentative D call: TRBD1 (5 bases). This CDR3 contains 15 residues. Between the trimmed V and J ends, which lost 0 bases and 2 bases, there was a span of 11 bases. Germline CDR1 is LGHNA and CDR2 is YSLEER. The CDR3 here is CASSQDRAPAYEQYF. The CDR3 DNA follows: TGCGCCAGCAGCCAAGACAGGGCCCCCGCCTACGAGCAGTACTTC.

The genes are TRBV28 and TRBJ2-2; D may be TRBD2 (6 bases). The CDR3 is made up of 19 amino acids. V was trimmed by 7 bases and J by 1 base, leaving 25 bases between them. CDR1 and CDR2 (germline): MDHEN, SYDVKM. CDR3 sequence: CASNPPGRQLVRNTGELFF. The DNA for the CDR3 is TGTGCCAGCAATCCCCCCGGGAGACAGCTAGTTCGGAACACCGGGGAGCTGTTTTTT.

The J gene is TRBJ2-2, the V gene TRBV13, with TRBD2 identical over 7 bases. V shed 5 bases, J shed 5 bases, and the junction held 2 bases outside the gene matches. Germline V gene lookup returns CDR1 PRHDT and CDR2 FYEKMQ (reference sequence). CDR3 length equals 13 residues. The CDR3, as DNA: TGTGCCAGCAGCCTACTAGCGACCGGGGAGCTGTTTTTT. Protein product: CASSLLATGELFF.

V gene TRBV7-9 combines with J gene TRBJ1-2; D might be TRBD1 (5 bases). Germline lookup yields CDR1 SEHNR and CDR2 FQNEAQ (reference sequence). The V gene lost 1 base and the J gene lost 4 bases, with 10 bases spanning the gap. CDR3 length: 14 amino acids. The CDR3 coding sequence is TGTGCCAGCAGCTTAGATGGGGCCGCCTATGGCTACACCTTC. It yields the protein CASSLDGAAYGYTF.

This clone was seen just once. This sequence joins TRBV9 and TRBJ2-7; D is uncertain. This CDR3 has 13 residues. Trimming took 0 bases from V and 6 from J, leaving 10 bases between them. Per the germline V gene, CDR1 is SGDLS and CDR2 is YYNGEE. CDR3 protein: CASSVGSGTEQYF. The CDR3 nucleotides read TGTGCCAGCAGCGTAGGAAGTGGAACCGAGCAGTACTTC.

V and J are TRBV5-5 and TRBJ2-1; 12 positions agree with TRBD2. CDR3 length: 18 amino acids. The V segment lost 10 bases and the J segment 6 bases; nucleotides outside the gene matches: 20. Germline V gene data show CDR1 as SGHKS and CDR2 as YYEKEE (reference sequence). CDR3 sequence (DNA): TGTGCCTCCCGGTCGGGCGGGACTAGCGGGCTTCATATCAATGAGCAGTTCTTC. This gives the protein CASRSGGTSGLHINEQFF.

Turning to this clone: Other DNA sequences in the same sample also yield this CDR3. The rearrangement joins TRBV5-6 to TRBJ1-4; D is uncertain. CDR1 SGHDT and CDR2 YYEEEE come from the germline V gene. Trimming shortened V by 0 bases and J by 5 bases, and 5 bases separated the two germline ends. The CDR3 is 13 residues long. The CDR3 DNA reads TGTGCCAGCAGCTTGGTTGGAAATGAAAAACTGTTTTTT. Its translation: CASSLVGNEKLFF.

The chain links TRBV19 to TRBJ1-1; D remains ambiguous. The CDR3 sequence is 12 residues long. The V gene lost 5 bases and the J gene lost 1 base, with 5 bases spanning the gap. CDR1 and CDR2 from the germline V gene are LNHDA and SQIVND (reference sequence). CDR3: CASSFRNTEAFF. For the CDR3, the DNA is TGTGCCAGTAGTTTTCGGAACACTGAAGCTTTCTTT.

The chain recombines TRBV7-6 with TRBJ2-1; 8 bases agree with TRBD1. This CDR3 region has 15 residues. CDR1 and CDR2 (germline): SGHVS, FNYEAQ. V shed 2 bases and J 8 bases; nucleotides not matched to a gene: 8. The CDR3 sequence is CASSLISSGGDEQFF. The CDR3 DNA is TGTGCCAGCAGCTTAATAAGCTCAGGGGGCGATGAGCAGTTCTTC.

CDR3: CAISKAESTDTQYF. The CDR3 DNA follows: TGTGCCATCAGTAAAGCGGAAAGCACAGATACGCAGTATTTT. This chain uses TRBV10-3 with TRBJ2-3, with D possibly matching TRBD2 (5 bases). CDR3 size: 14 residues. CDR1 is ENHRY, CDR2 SYGVKD, per germline. The ends were cut back, 5 bases at V and 0 bases at J, with 9 bases in the middle.

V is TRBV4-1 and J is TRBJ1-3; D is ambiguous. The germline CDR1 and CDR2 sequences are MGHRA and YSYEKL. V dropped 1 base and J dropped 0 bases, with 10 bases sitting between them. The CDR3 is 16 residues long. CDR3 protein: CASSQVPIYSGNTIYF. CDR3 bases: TGCGCCAGCAGCCAAGTCCCGATCTACTCTGGAAACACCATATATTTT.

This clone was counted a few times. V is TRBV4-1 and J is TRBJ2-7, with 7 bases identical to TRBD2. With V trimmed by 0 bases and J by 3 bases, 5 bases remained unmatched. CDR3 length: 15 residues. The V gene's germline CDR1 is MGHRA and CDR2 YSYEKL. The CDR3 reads CASSQEWTRVYEQYF. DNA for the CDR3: TGCGCCAGCAGCCAAGAGTGGACTAGGGTCTACGAGCAGTACTTC.

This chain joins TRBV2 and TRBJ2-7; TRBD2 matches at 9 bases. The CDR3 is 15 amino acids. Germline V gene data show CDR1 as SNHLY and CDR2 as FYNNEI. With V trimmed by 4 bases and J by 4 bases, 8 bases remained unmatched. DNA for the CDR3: TGTGCCAGCAGTGGGGGACTAGCCCCCATGTACGAGCAGTACTTC. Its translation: CASSGGLAPMYEQYF.

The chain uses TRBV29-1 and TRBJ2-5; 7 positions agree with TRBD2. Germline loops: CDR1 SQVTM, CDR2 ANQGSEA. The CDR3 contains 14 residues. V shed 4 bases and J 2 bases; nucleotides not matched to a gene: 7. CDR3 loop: CSVVPSGGQETQYF. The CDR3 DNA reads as TGCAGCGTTGTCCCATCGGGAGGTCAAGAGACCCAGTACTTC.

The CDR3 here is CASSLWDRGLETQYF. The CDR3 DNA sequence: TGTGCCAGCAGTTTATGGGACAGGGGCTTAGAGACCCAGTACTTC. This chain connects TRBV28 to TRBJ2-5; 9 bases line up with TRBD1. The CDR3 runs 15 residues. The V and J ends lost 0 bases and 4 bases, in that order; junction bases with no gene match: 3. Germline CDR1 MDHEN, CDR2 SYDVKM.

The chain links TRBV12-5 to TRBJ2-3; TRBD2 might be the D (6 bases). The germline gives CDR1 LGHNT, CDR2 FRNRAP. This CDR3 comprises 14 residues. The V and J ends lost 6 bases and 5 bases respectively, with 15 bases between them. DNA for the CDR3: TGTGCTAGTGGATGGTCACGGGGAGGAGATACGCAGTATTTT. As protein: CASGWSRGGDTQYF.

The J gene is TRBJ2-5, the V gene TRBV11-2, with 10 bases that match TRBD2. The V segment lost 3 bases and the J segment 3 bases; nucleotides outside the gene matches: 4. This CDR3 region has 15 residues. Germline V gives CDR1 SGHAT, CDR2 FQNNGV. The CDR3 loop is CASSFRTSGKETQYF. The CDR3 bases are TGTGCCAGCAGCTTTAGAACTAGCGGGAAAGAGACCCAGTACTTC.

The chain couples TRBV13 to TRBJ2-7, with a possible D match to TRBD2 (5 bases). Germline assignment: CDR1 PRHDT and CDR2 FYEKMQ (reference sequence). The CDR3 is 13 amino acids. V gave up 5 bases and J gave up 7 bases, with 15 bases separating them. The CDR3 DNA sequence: TGTGCCAGCAGCCCGGACGGGTCGGGAGAGCAGTACTTC. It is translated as CASSPDGSGEQYF.

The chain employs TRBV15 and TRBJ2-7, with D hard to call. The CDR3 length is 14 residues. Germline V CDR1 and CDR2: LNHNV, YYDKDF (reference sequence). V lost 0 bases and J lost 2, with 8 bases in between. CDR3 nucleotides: TGTGCCACCAGCAGAGATATAAGTACCTACGAGCAGTACTTC. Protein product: CATSRDISTYEQYF.

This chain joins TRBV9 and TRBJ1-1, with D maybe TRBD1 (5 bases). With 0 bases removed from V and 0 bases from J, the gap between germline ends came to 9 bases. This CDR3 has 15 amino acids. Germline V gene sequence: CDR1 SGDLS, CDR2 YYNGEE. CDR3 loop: CASSVEEGLNTEAFF. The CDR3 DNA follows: TGTGCCAGCAGCGTAGAGGAGGGGTTGAACACTGAAGCTTTCTTT. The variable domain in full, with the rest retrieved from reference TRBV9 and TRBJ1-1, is DSGVTQTPKHLITATGQRVTLRCSPRSGDLSVYWYQQSLDQGLQFLIQYYNGEERAKGNILERFSAQQFPDLHSELNLSSLELGDSALYFCASSVEEGLNTEAFFGQGTRLTVV.